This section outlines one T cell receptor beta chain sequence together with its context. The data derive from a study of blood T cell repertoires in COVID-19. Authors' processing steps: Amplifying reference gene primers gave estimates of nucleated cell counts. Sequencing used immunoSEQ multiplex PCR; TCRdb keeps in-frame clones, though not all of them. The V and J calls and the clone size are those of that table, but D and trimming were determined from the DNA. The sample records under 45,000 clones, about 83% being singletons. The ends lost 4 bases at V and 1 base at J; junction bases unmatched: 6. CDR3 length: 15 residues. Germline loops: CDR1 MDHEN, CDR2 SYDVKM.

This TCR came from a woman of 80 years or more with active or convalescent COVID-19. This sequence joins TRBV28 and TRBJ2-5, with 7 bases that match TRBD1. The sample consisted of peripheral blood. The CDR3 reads CASSSQTGRQETQYF. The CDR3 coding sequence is TGTGCCAGCAGTTCCCAGACAGGGCGCCAAGAGACCCAGTACTTC.